The 31 T cell receptor beta chains below come from one sample, sequenced in a study of blood T cell repertoires in COVID-19. Produced via immunoSEQ multiplex PCR; TCRdb's table is partial and in-frame only. This table holds about 500,000 clones, 85% to 90% found once. Specimen: peripheral blood. Receptors originate from a man younger than 35 with COVID-19, enrolled during active disease.

Here the CDR3 reads CATIPGDRAIHEQYF. CDR3 DNA sequence: TGTGCCACCATACCCGGAGACAGGGCGATCCACGAGCAGTACTTC. The chain uses TRBV7-9 and TRBJ2-7; TRBD1 agrees at 7 bases. The CDR3 length is 15 residues. V dropped 10 bases and J dropped 5; count of bases not matched to a gene: 17. Germline V lookup: CDR1 SEHNR, CDR2 FQNEAQ (reference sequence).

The CDR3 loop reads CASSQGDRDGEQFF. DNA of the CDR3: TGTGCCAGCAGCCAAGGGGACAGGGACGGTGAGCAGTTCTTC. The V gene is TRBV3-1 (or the pseudogene TRBV3-2), the J gene TRBJ2-1; 9 bases are shared with TRBD1. This CDR3 is built from 14 residues. Germline CDR1 and CDR2: LGHDT and YNNKEL (reference sequence). V lost 1 base to trimming and J lost 9 bases; unmatched junction nucleotides: 4.

The V call is TRBV29-1, the J call TRBJ2-1; 13 nucleotides agree with TRBD2. Germline-derived CDR1 and CDR2 are SQVTM and ANQGSEA. The CDR3 sequence is 15 residues long. The trim removed 4 bases at V and 4 bases at J, leaving 4 bases unmatched. CDR3 in DNA: TGCAGCGTTGGACTAGCGGGAGGATATTACAATGAGCAGTTCTTC. Translation gives CSVGLAGGYYNEQFF.

The chain combines TRBV6-5 with TRBJ2-4, with D unclear. This CDR3 has 14 residues. Germline V gene sequence: CDR1 MNHEY, CDR2 SVGAGI. V lost 3 bases and J lost 0, with 6 bases in between. The CDR3 DNA reads TGTGCCAGCAGTTATACCGGAGCCAAAAACATTCAGTACTTC. Its translation is CASSYTGAKNIQYF.

The genes are TRBV7-9 and TRBJ2-1; TRBD1 aligns across 7 bases. There are 16 residues in the CDR3. In germline, CDR1 is SEHNR, CDR2 FQNEAQ (reference sequence). Trimming took 4 bases from V and 4 from J; bases not matched to a gene: 10. The CDR3 DNA sequence: TGTGCCAGCAGCTCCTCGGACCAGGGGGTTTACAATGAGCAGTTCTTC. Translation gives CASSSSDQGVYNEQFF. The whole variable domain, remainder taken from reference TRBV7-9 and TRBJ2-1, is DTGVSQNPRHKITKRGQNVTFRCDPISEHNRLYWYRQTLGQGPEFLTYFQNEAQLEKSRLLSDRFSAERPKGSFSTLEIQRTEQGDSAMYLCASSSSDQGVYNEQFFGPGTRLTVL.

The CDR3 region has the DNA TGCGCCAGCAGCCAACAACACCCGGGAACCGGGGAGCTGTTTTTT. Protein: CASSQQHPGTGELFF. The rearrangement joins TRBV4-1 to TRBJ2-2, with a weak D call TRBD2 (5 bases). Germline assignment: CDR1 MGHRA and CDR2 YSYEKL. V dropped 2 bases and J dropped 5 bases, with 12 bases sitting between them. The CDR3 runs to 15 residues.

The chain joins TRBV19 to TRBJ1-6, with a weak D call TRBD1 (6 bases). V was shortened by 6 bases and J by 4 bases, with 10 bases between the two germline ends. CDR1 and CDR2 (germline): LNHDA, SQIVND (reference sequence). The CDR3 contains 14 residues. The CDR3 DNA sequence: TGTGCCAGTAGAGAGGACAGTTATAATTCACCCCTCCACTTT. The encoded protein is CASREDSYNSPLHF.

The genes are TRBV6-1 and TRBJ1-1; no clear D gene. Trimming cost V 2 bases and J 1 base, with 5 bases left between them. Per the germline V gene, CDR1 is MNHNS and CDR2 is SASEGT. The CDR3 totals 13 residues. Here the CDR3 reads CASSETGNTEAFF. For the CDR3, the DNA is TGTGCCAGCAGTGAAACTGGGAACACTGAAGCTTTCTTT.

The gene calls are TRBV24-1 and TRBJ2-2; tentatively, D is TRBD1 (5 bases). Looked up from germline, CDR1 is KGHDR and CDR2 is SFDVKD. The CDR3 length is 16 residues. Trimming stripped 0 bases from V and 0 bases from J, with 7 bases between. The CDR3 DNA reads TGTGCCACCAGTGATTTGGACAGCGCGAACACCGGGGAGCTGTTTTTT. Translating gives CATSDLDSANTGELFF.

This sequence joins TRBV19 and TRBJ2-6; a possible D gene is TRBD2 (5 bases). Deletions cut 3 bases from V and 0 bases from J, with 9 bases between. The length of the CDR3 is 16 residues. The V gene's germline CDR1 is LNHDA and CDR2 SQIVND (reference sequence). The CDR3 nucleotides read TGTGCCAGTAGTATCGGGGTTGGCTCTGGGGCCAACGTCCTGACTTTC. It encodes CASSIGVGSGANVLTF.

DNA of the CDR3: TGTGCCAGCAGCGTCGGGATTACTGAAGCTTTCTTT. It encodes CASSVGITEAFF. The chain uses TRBV5-4 and TRBJ1-1; no clear D gene. Between the trimmed V and J ends, which lost 4 bases and 5 bases, there was a span of 9 bases. This CDR3 is 12 amino acids long. Germline lookup yields CDR1 SGHNT and CDR2 YYREEE (reference sequence).

The J gene is TRBJ1-1, the V gene TRBV18; weak D call: TRBD1 (5 bases). The V and J ends lost 4 bases and 1 base respectively, with 10 bases between them. The CDR3 is made up of 14 amino acids. Germline-derived CDR1 and CDR2 are KGHSH and LQKENI. The CDR3: CASSLGEGNTEAFF. For the CDR3, the DNA is TGTGCCAGCTCACTAGGGGAAGGGAACACTGAAGCTTTCTTT.

This chain uses TRBV27 with TRBJ1-2, with TRBD1 as a possible D gene (6 bases). CDR3 length: 16 amino acids. In germline, CDR1 is MNHEY, CDR2 SMNVEV (reference sequence). Deletions cut 2 bases from V and 1 base from J, with 14 bases between. CDR3 region: CASSLHGGAVNYGYTF. Written as DNA, the CDR3 is TGTGCCAGCAGTTTACATGGGGGCGCGGTTAACTATGGCTACACCTTC.

The chain couples TRBV2 to TRBJ2-1; D remains unclear. CDR3 size: 11 residues. The V gene lost 7 bases and the J gene lost 3 bases, with 4 bases spanning the gap. Germline V CDR1 and CDR2: SNHLY, FYNNEI. Here the CDR3 DNA reads TGTGCCAGCACGGGCTACAATGAGCAGTTCTTC. Protein product: CASTGYNEQFF. Filled out from reference TRBV2 and TRBJ2-1, the complete variable domain reads EPEVTQTPSHQVTQMGQEVILRCVPISNHLYFYWYRQILGQKVEFLVSFYNNEISEKSEIFDDQFSVERPDGSNFTLKIRSTKLEDSAMYFCASTGYNEQFFGPGTRLTVL.

V usage is TRBV5-1 and J usage is TRBJ2-1; 7 bases are shared with TRBD2. V lost 2 bases and J lost 5; bases outside the gene matches: 7. Germline-derived CDR1 and CDR2 are SGHRS and YFSETQ. CDR3 length equals 15 residues. This CDR3 reads CASSLTGGSHNEQFF. The DNA of the CDR3 is TGCGCCAGCAGCTTAACGGGGGGTTCACACAATGAGCAGTTCTTC.

The chain is built from TRBV5-1 and TRBJ2-5; the D gene is possibly TRBD1 (5 bases). Per germline, CDR1 SGHRS and CDR2 YFSETQ. Trimming took 3 bases from V and 5 from J, leaving 17 bases between them. The CDR3 runs 15 residues. The CDR3 DNA sequence: TGCGCCAGCAGCTCCCGGAGCATAAAGGGGGAGACCCAGTACTTC. The encoded protein is CASSSRSIKGETQYF.

The genes are TRBV3-1 (or the pseudogene TRBV3-2) and TRBJ2-7, with 10 bases fitting TRBD1. Germline V lookup: CDR1 LGHDT, CDR2 YNNKEL (reference sequence). With V trimmed by 4 bases and J by 6 bases, 9 bases remained unmatched. The CDR3 totals 15 residues. CDR3 in amino acids: CASSPDSGTGVEQYF. The CDR3 coding sequence is TGTGCCAGCAGCCCAGATTCCGGGACAGGGGTCGAGCAGTACTTC.

The chain carries TRBV10-1 and TRBJ2-1; 7 positions agree with TRBD2. Trimming removed 8 bases from V and 2 bases from J; junction bases left unmatched: 6. The CDR3 loop spans 14 amino acids. Looked up from germline, CDR1 is WNHNN and CDR2 is SYGVQD (reference sequence). The CDR3 DNA follows: TGCGCCAGCCAAGGGAGCGGGGCCTACAATGAGCAGTTCTTC. Translation: CASQGSGAYNEQFF.

CDR3 region: CATSNMAGWATF. The CDR3 nucleotides read TGTGCCACCAGCAATATGGCCGGTTGGGCCACCTTC. The genes are TRBV15 and TRBJ1-2; D is ambiguous. The germline V gene encodes CDR1 LNHNV and CDR2 YYDKDF (reference sequence). The V and J ends lost 4 bases and 13 bases respectively, with 16 bases between them. The CDR3 is 12 residues long.

The V call is TRBV12-3 or TRBV12-4, the J call TRBJ2-7, with a possible D match to TRBD1 (6 bases). The CDR3 loop spans 12 amino acids. The ends were cut back, 8 bases at V and 4 bases at J, with 12 bases in the middle. CDR3 sequence reads: CASHRVAYEQYF. DNA of the CDR3: TGTGCCAGCCACAGGGTTGCGTACGAGCAGTACTTC.

This chain joins TRBV6-5 and TRBJ2-7; 7 nucleotides align to TRBD1. Per germline, CDR1 MNHEY and CDR2 SVGAGI. This CDR3 is 14 amino acids long. After removal of 5 bases from V and 5 bases from J, the junction contained 9 bases not matched to a gene. The DNA of the CDR3 is TGTGCCAGCAGTAACACAGGGGATAGCGACGAGCAGTACTTC. Translated, it gives CASSNTGDSDEQYF.

J is TRBJ1-2 and V is TRBV2; 9 nucleotides agree with TRBD1. After removal of 1 base from V and 7 bases from J, the junction contained 4 bases not matched to a gene. The CDR3 extends over 14 amino acids. Germline V gene data show CDR1 as SNHLY and CDR2 as FYNNEI. The CDR3 coding sequence is TGTGCCAGCAGTGAAGATAGGACAGGGGCTGGCTACACCTTC. Protein sequence: CASSEDRTGAGYTF.

This clone was picked up one time. The rearrangement uses TRBV3-1 (or the pseudogene TRBV3-2) and TRBJ2-5, with TRBD2 matching over 12 bases. The CDR3 extends over 16 amino acids. With 1 base clipped from V and 1 base from J, the junction kept 1 base outside the gene matches. Germline-derived CDR1 and CDR2 are LGHDT and YNNKEL (reference sequence). Here the CDR3 reads CASSQGTSGTQETQYF. For the CDR3, the DNA is TGTGCCAGCAGCCAAGGGACTAGCGGGACCCAAGAGACCCAGTACTTC.

The chain carries TRBV13 and TRBJ2-1; D perhaps matches TRBD2 (6 bases). V dropped 6 bases and J dropped 8 bases, with 14 bases sitting between them. This CDR3 has 13 amino acids. CDR1 and CDR2 (germline): PRHDT, FYEKMQ (reference sequence). Here the CDR3 DNA reads TGTGCCAGCAGATACGGGGGTGGGGATGAGCAGTTCTTC. It encodes CASRYGGGDEQFF.

This clone was recorded once. The V and J genes are TRBV19 and TRBJ1-1; D ambiguous. Trimming pared 5 bases from V and 1 base from J, leaving 8 bases between. This CDR3 comprises 13 residues. Germline V CDR1 and CDR2: LNHDA, SQIVND (reference sequence). The CDR3 nucleotides are TGTGCCAGTAGTGTGAGAACGAACACTGAAGCTTTCTTT. Residues: CASSVRTNTEAFF.

The table lists this clone with a count of one. The V gene is TRBV5-4, the J gene TRBJ2-7; tentative D call: TRBD2 (7 bases). This CDR3 is 17 amino acids long. CDR1 SGHNT and CDR2 YYREEE come from the germline V gene (reference sequence). Trimming stripped 4 bases from V and 2 bases from J, with 22 bases between. CDR3: CASSKISGAGATYEQYF. CDR3 DNA sequence: TGTGCCAGCAGCAAGATTTCCGGGGCGGGGGCCACCTACGAGCAGTACTTC. Full variable domain (missing parts from reference TRBV5-4 and TRBJ2-7): ETGVTQSPTHLIKTRGQQVTLRCSSQSGHNTVSWYQQALGQGPQFIFQYYREEENGRGNFPPRFSGLQFPNYSSELNVNALELDDSALYLCASSKISGAGATYEQYFGPGTRLTVT.

The chain employs TRBV19 and TRBJ2-5, with 9 bases identical to TRBD2. Germline trimming cut 5 bases from V and 5 bases from J; bases unmatched to any gene: 9. There are 15 residues in the CDR3. CDR1 is LNHDA and CDR2 is SQIVND in the germline V gene (reference sequence). CDR3: CASSLRVAGVETQYF. The DNA of the CDR3 is TGTGCCAGTAGTCTCCGGGTAGCGGGGGTGGAGACCCAGTACTTC.

The chain has TRBV29-1 and TRBJ1-1; D unclear. This CDR3 has 13 residues. The V end lost 2 bases, the J end lost 5 bases, and 12 bases lay between the germline ends. Germline V gives CDR1 SQVTM, CDR2 ANQGSEA. CDR3 protein: CSVELGGYTEAFF. The DNA of the CDR3 is TGCAGCGTTGAACTAGGAGGGTATACTGAAGCTTTCTTT.

The chain employs TRBV14 and TRBJ1-2; D is possibly TRBD1 (6 bases). This CDR3 contains 16 residues. Germline CDR1 and CDR2: SGHDN and FVKESK. V gave up 4 bases and J gave up 4 bases, with 19 bases separating them. The CDR3 loop reads CASSPQDSRWGYGYTF. CDR3 coding DNA: TGTGCCAGCAGCCCCCAGGACAGTCGATGGGGCTATGGCTACACCTTC.

The chain couples TRBV3-1 (or the pseudogene TRBV3-2) to TRBJ2-7; D unclear. CDR1 is LGHDT and CDR2 is YNNKEL in the germline V gene (reference sequence). Trimming left V 1 base short and J 5 bases short, with 12 bases between. This CDR3 is 14 amino acids long. CDR3 bases: TGTGCCAGCAGCCAAGCTGTGTCTGCGCACGAGCAGTACTTC. Protein sequence: CASSQAVSAHEQYF.

The rearrangement uses TRBV7-9 and TRBJ1-1; D might be TRBD1 (5 bases). Germline CDR1 and CDR2: SEHNR and FQNEAQ (reference sequence). Trimming left V 5 bases short and J 6 bases short, with 13 bases between. CDR3 length: 13 residues. The CDR3 sequence is CASSPGGSAEAFF. In nucleotides, the CDR3 is TGTGCCAGCAGCCCTGGGGGGTCCGCTGAAGCTTTCTTT.